The clone carrying this T cell receptor beta chain was seen a few times. TCRdb passed the RT-PCR reads through MiXCR, listing each CDR3 protein once. Found here are almost 700,000 distinct CDR3 sequences, about 14% of them singletons; the top ten hold 3.6%. The CDR3 spans 14 residues. Trimming removed 1 base at V and 5 bases at J, with 11 bases between. Sequencing input: memory CD4+ T cells from blood. The chain uses TRBV12-3 or TRBV12-4 and TRBJ1-1, with a tentative D call TRBD1 (6 bases). The source is a female donor in good health, serving as a healthy control. CDR3 in amino acids: CASSLGGGWTEAFF. CDR3 bases: TGTGCCAGCAGTTTAGGAGGGGGATGGACTGAAGCTTTCTTT.